A single sample is the source of the 27 T cell receptor beta chains below, sequenced in a study of blood T cell repertoires in COVID-19. Measured with immunoSEQ multiplex PCR; TCRdb has only the in-frame clones, and not every one. The sample lists roughly 100,000 clones, less than 85% occurring once. Material for sequencing was peripheral blood. The source of these receptors is a man in his 70s with acute or convalescent COVID-19.

V gene TRBV27 combines with J gene TRBJ1-6; D is uncertain. CDR1 is MNHEY, CDR2 SMNVEV, per germline (reference sequence). Trimming removed 9 bases from V and 3 bases from J, with 9 bases in between. CDR3 size: 13 residues. The CDR3 sequence is CASGVGYNSPLHF. Here the CDR3 DNA reads TGTGCCAGTGGAGTCGGCTATAATTCACCCCTCCACTTT.

The genes are TRBV5-6 and TRBJ2-7; 9 bases map to TRBD1. J gave up 2 bases and V 4 bases, and 13 bases lay outside the gene matches. The CDR3 loop spans 17 amino acids. CDR1 SGHDT and CDR2 YYEEEE come from the germline V gene. The CDR3 coding sequence is TGTGCCAGCAGCCCGGGACAGGGTTTTCCCTTCACCTACGAGCAGTACTTC. It specifies CASSPGQGFPFTYEQYF.

The chain has TRBV7-2 and TRBJ1-1, with D perhaps matching TRBD1 (5 bases). This CDR3 has 14 residues. Germline-derived CDR1 and CDR2 are SGHTA and FQGNSA. Trimming took off 1 base at V and 3 bases at J, with 9 bases between the two ends. The CDR3 is CASSLDGADTEAFF. The DNA for the CDR3 is TGTGCCAGCAGCTTAGATGGGGCCGACACTGAAGCTTTCTTT.

The rearrangement uses TRBV25-1 and TRBJ2-3; D is undetermined. V lost 4 bases to trimming and J lost 3 bases, with 5 bases between them. The CDR3 sequence is 12 residues long. Germline-derived CDR1 and CDR2 are MGHDK and SYGVNS. CDR3 DNA sequence: TGTGCCAGCAGTGCAGGTACAGATACGCAGTATTTT. Protein: CASSAGTDTQYF. The variable domain in full, with the rest retrieved from reference TRBV25-1 and TRBJ2-3, is EADIYQTPRYLVIGTGKKITLECSQTMGHDKMYWYQQDPGMELHLIHYSYGVNSTEKGDLSSESTVSRIRTEHFPLTLESARPSHTSQYLCASSAGTDTQYFGPGTRLTVL.

The genes are TRBV28 and TRBJ1-1; 8 bases fit TRBD1. The CDR3 sequence is 15 residues long. V lost 6 bases and J lost 5; bases outside the gene matches: 11. Germline CDR1 MDHEN, CDR2 SYDVKM. In DNA, the CDR3 is TGTGCCAGCAGGACCGGACAGGGCCGGGGGACTGAAGCTTTCTTT. Protein product: CASRTGQGRGTEAFF.

The chain joins TRBV7-9 to TRBJ2-5; 7 nucleotides line up with TRBD1. The germline V gene encodes CDR1 SEHNR and CDR2 FQNEAQ (reference sequence). The CDR3 covers 14 residues. V lost 4 bases, J lost 2 bases, and 4 bases stayed unmatched. The CDR3 bases are TGTGCCAGCAGCTCCGAGACAGGGCAAGAGACCCAGTACTTC. Translating it yields CASSSETGQETQYF.

CDR3 region: CASSQVQGARMETQYF. CDR3 DNA: TGCGCCAGCAGCCAAGTCCAGGGGGCGCGTATGGAGACCCAGTACTTC. The chain combines TRBV4-1 with TRBJ2-5; TRBD1 matches at 8 bases. V gave up 1 base and J gave up 5 bases; unmatched junction bases: 9. This CDR3 is built from 16 residues. Per germline, CDR1 MGHRA and CDR2 YSYEKL.

The chain carries TRBV7-6 and TRBJ1-4; unclear D gene. From germline, CDR1 is SGHVS and CDR2 FNYEAQ. V lost 1 base to trimming and J lost 0 bases, with 12 bases between them. There are 17 residues in the CDR3. The CDR3 nucleotides are TGTGCCAGCAGCTTAGGAGGAGGATTTGCAACTAATGAAAAACTGTTTTTT. Encoded protein: CASSLGGGFATNEKLFF.

This clone was detected a few times. The rearrangement links TRBV30 to TRBJ1-5, with TRBD1 as a possible D gene (5 bases). V lost 5 bases to trimming and J lost 6 bases, with 20 bases between them. The CDR3 is 15 residues long. Germline assignment: CDR1 GTSNPN and CDR2 SVGIG (reference sequence). This chain's CDR3 is CAWARGRAGTQPQHF. In nucleotides, the CDR3 is TGTGCCTGGGCTAGGGGAAGGGCCGGTACTCAGCCCCAGCATTTT. The full variable domain, its missing parts supplied by reference TRBV30 and TRBJ1-5, is SQTIHQWPATLVQPVGSPLSLECTVEGTSNPNLYWYRQAAGRGLQLLFYSVGIGQISSEVPQNLSASRPQDRQFILSSKKLLLSDSGFYLCAWARGRAGTQPQHFGDGTRLSIL.

The J gene is TRBJ2-7, the V gene TRBV19, with 9 positions matching TRBD1. J gave up 6 bases and V 5 bases, and 11 bases lay outside the gene matches. Germline V lookup: CDR1 LNHDA, CDR2 SQIVND (reference sequence). The CDR3 totals 15 residues. CDR3 protein: CASSSGDRENVEQYF. CDR3 in DNA: TGTGCCAGTAGTTCTGGGGACAGGGAAAATGTCGAGCAGTACTTC.

The chain has TRBV20-1 and TRBJ1-1, with TRBD1 identical over 7 bases. J was trimmed by 7 bases and V by 5 bases; bases with no gene match: 4. Germline CDR1 DFQATT, CDR2 SNEGSKA (reference sequence). The CDR3 has 11 residues. This CDR3 is CSASGGLEAFF. The DNA for the CDR3 is TGCAGTGCTTCAGGGGGACTTGAAGCTTTCTTT.

This chain's CDR3 is CASSSPGLAEGGELFF. The CDR3 bases are TGTGCCAGCAGTTCCCCGGGACTAGCGGAGGGGGGGGAGCTGTTTTTT. The chain links TRBV27 to TRBJ2-2, with TRBD2 identical over 11 bases. Losses at the gene ends were 4 bases for V and 8 bases for J; bases not matched to a gene: 9. The germline V gene encodes CDR1 MNHEY and CDR2 SMNVEV (reference sequence). The CDR3 extends over 16 amino acids.

The J gene is TRBJ1-1, the V gene TRBV6-5; D not certain. Germline assignment: CDR1 MNHEY and CDR2 SVGAGI. This CDR3 contains 13 residues. Trimming took 7 bases from V and 3 from J, leaving 12 bases between them. This CDR3 reads CASTVEDYTEAFF. The DNA for the CDR3 is TGTGCCAGCACCGTGGAGGATTACACTGAAGCTTTCTTT.

This chain joins TRBV6-5 and TRBJ2-1, with 7 positions matching TRBD1. CDR1 and CDR2 (germline): MNHEY, SVGAGI. The trim removed 8 bases at V and 6 bases at J, leaving 10 bases unmatched. The CDR3 sequence is 14 residues long. CDR3 sequence reads: CASGRQGHTNEQFF. DNA of the CDR3: TGTGCCAGCGGGAGACAGGGACACACCAATGAGCAGTTCTTC.

This clone was seen just once. The chain links TRBV5-5 to TRBJ2-7, with 9 bases matching TRBD1. The CDR3 contains 16 residues. Per the germline V gene, CDR1 is SGHKS and CDR2 is YYEKEE (reference sequence). The V segment lost 2 bases and the J segment 1 base; nucleotides outside the gene matches: 7. CDR3 coding DNA: TGTGCCAGCAGCTTTCGGCCGGACAGGGGATCCTACGAGCAGTACTTC. This translates into CASSFRPDRGSYEQYF.

This chain uses TRBV28 with TRBJ2-5; D unresolved. The germline V gene encodes CDR1 MDHEN and CDR2 SYDVKM. The CDR3 runs 11 residues. Deletions cut 5 bases from V and 3 bases from J, with 4 bases between. The CDR3: CASSTEETQYF. In DNA form, the CDR3 reads TGTGCCAGCAGTACTGAAGAGACCCAGTACTTC.

The sample holds a few counts of this clone. The V gene is TRBV11-3, the J gene TRBJ1-1; no reliable D call. The germline V gene encodes CDR1 SGHNT and CDR2 YENEEA. CDR3 size: 13 residues. The ends were cut back, 2 bases at V and 2 bases at J, with 6 bases in the middle. CDR3: CASSLLFNTEAFF. As DNA, the CDR3 is TGTGCCAGCAGCTTACTATTTAACACTGAAGCTTTCTTT.

This clone has a single count. The chain is built from TRBV24-1 and TRBJ2-1; D is possibly TRBD1 (6 bases). Trimming removed 5 bases at V and 9 bases at J, with 28 bases between. Germline CDR1 and CDR2: KGHDR and SFDVKD. This CDR3 has 18 amino acids. The CDR3 spells CATSALSSDSPGGGEQFF. For the CDR3, the DNA is TGTGCCACCAGTGCCCTCTCATCGGACAGCCCCGGAGGTGGTGAGCAGTTCTTC.

This clone is a singleton in its sample. The V and J genes are TRBV4-1 and TRBJ2-5; TRBD1 might be the D (6 bases). CDR3 length equals 16 residues. Trimming left V 4 bases short and J 4 bases short, with 19 bases between. Germline-derived CDR1 and CDR2 are MGHRA and YSYEKL. The CDR3 loop is CASSLGRDEGVETQYF. The DNA of the CDR3 is TGCGCCAGCAGCCTTGGCCGGGACGAGGGGGTAGAGACCCAGTACTTC.

This chain connects TRBV5-1 to TRBJ1-6, with 7 bases identical to TRBD1. The germline CDR1 and CDR2 sequences are SGHRS and YFSETQ. Germline trimming cut 4 bases from V and 7 bases from J; bases unmatched to any gene: 8. This CDR3 spans 15 amino acids. The CDR3 DNA reads as TGCGCCAGCAGCCTCTCCGGGACAGACAATTCACCCCTCCACTTT. This encodes CASSLSGTDNSPLHF.

This clone was seen more than once but under ten times. J is TRBJ2-7 and V is TRBV19; TRBD1 agrees at 7 bases. This CDR3 has 11 residues. Per germline, CDR1 LNHDA and CDR2 SQIVND (reference sequence). CDR3 amino acids: CASSIRYRGNV. The CDR3, as DNA: TGTGCCAGTAGTATCCGCTACAGGGGCAACGTC.

The chain employs TRBV6-6 and TRBJ2-7, with 9 bases lining up with TRBD2. Unmatched junction bases numbered 5, after V lost 6 bases and J lost 2 bases. Germline CDR1 reads MNHNY; CDR2 reads SVGAGI (reference sequence). This CDR3 is built from 14 residues. The chain's CDR3 is CASRPTSGTYEQYF. The CDR3 DNA is TGTGCCAGCAGACCGACTAGCGGTACCTACGAGCAGTACTTC.

V usage is TRBV5-1 and J usage is TRBJ1-2, with TRBD1 matching over 7 bases. Germline V lookup: CDR1 SGHRS, CDR2 YFSETQ. This CDR3 region has 14 residues. V shed 0 bases, J shed 8 bases, and the junction held 7 bases outside the gene matches. In DNA, the CDR3 is TGCGCCAGCAGCTTGGGACAGGGCAAACGCGGCTACACCTTC. It codes for CASSLGQGKRGYTF.

The chain couples TRBV3-1 (or the pseudogene TRBV3-2) to TRBJ2-1; 11 bases align to TRBD2. The CDR3 totals 16 residues. The junction had 10 bases not matched to a gene; V was cut back by 5 bases and J by 7 bases. The germline CDR1 and CDR2 sequences are LGHDT and YNNKEL (reference sequence). The DNA of the CDR3 is TGTGCCAGCAGCGAAGGACTAGCGGGCGTTAGGAATGAGCAGTTCTTC. This codes for CASSEGLAGVRNEQFF.

The rearrangement uses TRBV7-3 and TRBJ2-6, with TRBD1 matching 7 bases. The CDR3 totals 16 residues. Unmatched junction bases numbered 3, after V lost 2 bases and J lost 2 bases. Germline loops: CDR1 SGHTA, CDR2 FQGTGA. Here the CDR3 reads CASSLRGGAGANVLTF. The CDR3 DNA reads as TGTGCCAGCAGCTTACGAGGGGGCGCTGGGGCCAACGTCCTGACTTTC.

This chain joins TRBV24-1 and TRBJ2-2; D might be TRBD1 (6 bases). The CDR3 loop spans 15 amino acids. Trimming removed 4 bases from V and 4 bases from J, with 12 bases in between. Germline V gives CDR1 KGHDR, CDR2 SFDVKD. CDR3 bases: TGTGCCACCAGTGAACCGGGACAAATCACCGGGGAGCTGTTTTTT. This gives the protein CATSEPGQITGELFF.

CDR3 residues: CASINVGGWGRLYEQYV. As DNA, the CDR3 is TGTGCCAGCATCAATGTAGGGGGCTGGGGTAGGCTCTACGAGCAGTACGTC. The J gene is TRBJ2-7, the V gene TRBV7-4, with 7 bases matching TRBD1. Germline CDR1 SGHVT, CDR2 SQSDAQ. The CDR3 totals 17 residues. V trimming: 7 bases; J trimming: 3 bases; junction bases outside the gene matches: 18.